Described below is a single T cell receptor beta chain sequence and its context. This entry comes from a study of blood T cells in healthy people across ages. Then a second PCR, running roughly 7 to 12 cycles, was carried out with a sample-barcoded 5' primer and a J-beta primer mix. TCRdb reanalysed the 5' RACE reads using MiXCR and keeps one entry per CDR3 protein. The table records about 1,500,000 distinct CDR3 sequences, roughly 27% of them present only once. The source is a young woman in good health. Sequencing input: blood.

CDR3 region: CSVGQSYNEQYF. The CDR3 nucleotides read TGCAGCGTCGGACAGAGCTACAATGAGCAGTACTTC. This chain joins TRBV29-1 and TRBJ2-7; a possible D gene is TRBD1 (6 bases). Germline loops: CDR1 SQVTM, CDR2 ANQGSEA. The CDR3 runs to 12 residues. V was shortened by 6 bases and J by 7 bases, with 16 bases between the two germline ends.